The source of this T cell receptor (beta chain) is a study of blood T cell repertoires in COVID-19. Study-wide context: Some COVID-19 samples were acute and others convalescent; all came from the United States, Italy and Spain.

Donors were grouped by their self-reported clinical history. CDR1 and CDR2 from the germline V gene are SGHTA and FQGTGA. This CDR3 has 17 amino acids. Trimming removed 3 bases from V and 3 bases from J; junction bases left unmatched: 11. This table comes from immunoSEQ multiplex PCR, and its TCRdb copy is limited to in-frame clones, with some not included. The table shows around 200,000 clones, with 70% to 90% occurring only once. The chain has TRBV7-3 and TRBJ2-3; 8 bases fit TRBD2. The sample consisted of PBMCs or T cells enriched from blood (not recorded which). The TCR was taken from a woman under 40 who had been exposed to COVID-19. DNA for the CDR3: TGTGCCAGCAGCTTGCGGGGGGCCATTCTCTGGACAGATACGCAGTATTTT. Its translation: CASSLRGAILWTDTQYF.